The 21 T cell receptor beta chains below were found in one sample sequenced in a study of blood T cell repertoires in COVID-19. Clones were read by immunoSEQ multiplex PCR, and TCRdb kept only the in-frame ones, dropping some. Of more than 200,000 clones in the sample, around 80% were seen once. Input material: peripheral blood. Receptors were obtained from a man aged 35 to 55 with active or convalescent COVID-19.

CDR3 sequence (DNA): TGTGCCACCAGCACGGACAGGGGATCCTACAATGAGCAGTTCTTC. It specifies CATSTDRGSYNEQFF. The chain carries TRBV24-1 and TRBJ2-1; 9 positions match TRBD1. Unmatched junction bases numbered 4, after V lost 7 bases and J lost 1 base. Germline V CDR1 and CDR2: KGHDR, SFDVKD. This CDR3 is built from 15 residues.

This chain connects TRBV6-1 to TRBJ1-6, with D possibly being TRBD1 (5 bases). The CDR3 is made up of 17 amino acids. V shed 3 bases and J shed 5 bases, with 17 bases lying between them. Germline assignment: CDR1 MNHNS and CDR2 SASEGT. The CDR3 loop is CASSDLGRGGNNSPLHF. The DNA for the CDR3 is TGTGCCAGCAGTGACCTAGGGAGGGGAGGTAATAATTCACCCCTCCACTTT.

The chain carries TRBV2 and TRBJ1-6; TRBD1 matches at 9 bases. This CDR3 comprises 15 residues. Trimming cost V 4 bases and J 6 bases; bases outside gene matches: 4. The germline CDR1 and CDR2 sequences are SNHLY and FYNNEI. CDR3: CASSGGTGPNSPLHF. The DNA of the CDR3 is TGTGCCAGCAGTGGAGGGACAGGGCCTAATTCACCCCTCCACTTT. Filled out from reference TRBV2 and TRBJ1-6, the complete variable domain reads EPEVTQTPSHQVTQMGQEVILRCVPISNHLYFYWYRQILGQKVEFLVSFYNNEISEKSEIFDDQFSVERPDGSNFTLKIRSTKLEDSAMYFCASSGGTGPNSPLHFGNGTRLTVT.

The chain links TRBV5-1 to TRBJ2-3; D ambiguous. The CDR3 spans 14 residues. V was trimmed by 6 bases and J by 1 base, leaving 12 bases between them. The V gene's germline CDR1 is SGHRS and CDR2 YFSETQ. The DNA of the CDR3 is TGCGCCAGCACCGAGGATGTGGGCACAGATACGCAGTATTTT. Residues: CASTEDVGTDTQYF.

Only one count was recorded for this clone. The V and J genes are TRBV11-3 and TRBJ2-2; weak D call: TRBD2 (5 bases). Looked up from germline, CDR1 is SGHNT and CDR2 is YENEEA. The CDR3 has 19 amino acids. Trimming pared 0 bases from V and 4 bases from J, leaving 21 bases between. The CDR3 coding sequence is TGTGCCAGCAGCTTAGATGAAGGCCGGATACGAGGAGGCACCGGGGAGCTGTTTTTT. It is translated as CASSLDEGRIRGGTGELFF.

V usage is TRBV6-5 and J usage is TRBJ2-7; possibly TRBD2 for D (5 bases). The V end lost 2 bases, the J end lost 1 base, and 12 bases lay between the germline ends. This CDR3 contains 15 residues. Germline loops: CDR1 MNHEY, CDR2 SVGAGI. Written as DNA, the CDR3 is TGTGCCAGCAGTTACGACTCAGACTATTCCTACGAGCAGTACTTC. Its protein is CASSYDSDYSYEQYF.

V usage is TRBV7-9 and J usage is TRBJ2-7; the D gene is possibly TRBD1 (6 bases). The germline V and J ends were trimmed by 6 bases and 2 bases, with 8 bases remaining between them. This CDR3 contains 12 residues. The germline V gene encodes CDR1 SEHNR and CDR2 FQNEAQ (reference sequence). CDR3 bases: TGTGCCAGCAGGGACAGAACCTACGAGCAGTACTTC. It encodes CASRDRTYEQYF.

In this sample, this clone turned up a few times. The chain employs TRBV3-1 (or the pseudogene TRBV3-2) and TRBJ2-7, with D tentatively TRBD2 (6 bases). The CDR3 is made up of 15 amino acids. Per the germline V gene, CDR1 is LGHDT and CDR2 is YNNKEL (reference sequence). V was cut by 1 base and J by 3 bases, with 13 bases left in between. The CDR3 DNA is TGTGCCAGCAGCCAAGGAGCGGGCTTCATCTACGAGCAGTACTTC. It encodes CASSQGAGFIYEQYF.

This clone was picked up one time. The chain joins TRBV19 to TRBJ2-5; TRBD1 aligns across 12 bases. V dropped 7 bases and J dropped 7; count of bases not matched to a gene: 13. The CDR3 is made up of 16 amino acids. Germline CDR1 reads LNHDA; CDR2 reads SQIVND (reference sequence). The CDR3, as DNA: TGTGCCAGTAACCCTGCCGGGACAGGGGGCGCGGGGACCCAGTACTTC. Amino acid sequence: CASNPAGTGGAGTQYF.

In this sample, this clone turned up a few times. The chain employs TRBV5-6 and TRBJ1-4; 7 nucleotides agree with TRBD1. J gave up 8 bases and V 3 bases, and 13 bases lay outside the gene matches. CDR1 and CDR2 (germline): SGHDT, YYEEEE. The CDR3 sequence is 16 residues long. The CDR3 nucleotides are TGTGCCAGCAGCTACACGTCAGGGGGAAGACGGGAAAAACTGTTTTTT. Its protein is CASSYTSGGRREKLFF. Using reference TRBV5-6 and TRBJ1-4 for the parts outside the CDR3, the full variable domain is DAGVTQSPTHLIKTRGQQVTLRCSPKSGHDTVSWYQQALGQGPQFIFQYYEEEERQRGNFPDRFSGHQFPNYSSELNVNALLLGDSALYLCASSYTSGGRREKLFFGSGTQLSVL.

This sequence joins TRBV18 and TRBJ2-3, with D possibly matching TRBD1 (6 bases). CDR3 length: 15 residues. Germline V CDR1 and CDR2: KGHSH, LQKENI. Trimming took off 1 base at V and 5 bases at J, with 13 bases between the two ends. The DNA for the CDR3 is TGTGCCAGCTCACCACGGGGGCCCAGGGAAGATACGCAGTATTTT. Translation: CASSPRGPREDTQYF. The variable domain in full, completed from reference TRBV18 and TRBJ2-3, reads NAGVMQNPRHLVRRRGQEARLRCSPMKGHSHVYWYRQLPEEGLKFMVYLQKENIIDESGMPKERFSAEFPKEGPSILRIQQVVRGDSAAYFCASSPRGPREDTQYFGPGTRLTVL.

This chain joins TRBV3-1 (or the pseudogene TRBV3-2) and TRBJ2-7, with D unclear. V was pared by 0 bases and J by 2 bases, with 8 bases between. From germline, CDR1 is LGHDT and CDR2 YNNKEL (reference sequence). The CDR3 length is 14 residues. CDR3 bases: TGTGCCAGCAGCCAAGACAGGATGGCCTACGAGCAGTACTTC. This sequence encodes CASSQDRMAYEQYF.

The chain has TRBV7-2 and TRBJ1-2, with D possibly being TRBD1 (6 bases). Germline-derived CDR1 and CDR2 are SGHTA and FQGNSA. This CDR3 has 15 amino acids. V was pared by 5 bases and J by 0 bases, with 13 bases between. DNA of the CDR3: TGTGCCAGCAGCCAACAGGGTTCCGCTAACTATGGCTACACCTTC. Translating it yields CASSQQGSANYGYTF.

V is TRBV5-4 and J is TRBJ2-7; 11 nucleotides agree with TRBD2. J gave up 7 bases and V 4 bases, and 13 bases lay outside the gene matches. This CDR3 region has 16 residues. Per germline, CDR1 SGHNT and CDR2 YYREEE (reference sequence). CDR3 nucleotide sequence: TGTGCCAGCAGCAACTATTTAGCGGGAGGGCCTGGGGAGCAGTACTTC. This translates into CASSNYLAGGPGEQYF.

The CDR3 protein is CASNLEGRGFYEQYF. The DNA for the CDR3 is TGTGCCAGTAACTTAGAGGGCAGGGGATTCTACGAGCAGTACTTC. This chain joins TRBV7-2 and TRBJ2-7, with D possibly TRBD1 on 6 matching bases. CDR3 length equals 15 residues. Germline assignment: CDR1 SGHTA and CDR2 FQGNSA. Trimming left V 9 bases short and J 3 bases short, with 21 bases between.

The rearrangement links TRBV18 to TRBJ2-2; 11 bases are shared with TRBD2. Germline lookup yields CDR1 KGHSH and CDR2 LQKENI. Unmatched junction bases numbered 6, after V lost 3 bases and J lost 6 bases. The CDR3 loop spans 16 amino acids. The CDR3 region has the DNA TGTGCCAGCTCACCCCTCGGACTAGCGGGCCCCGGGGAGCTGTTTTTT. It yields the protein CASSPLGLAGPGELFF. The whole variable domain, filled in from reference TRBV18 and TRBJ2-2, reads NAGVMQNPRHLVRRRGQEARLRCSPMKGHSHVYWYRQLPEEGLKFMVYLQKENIIDESGMPKERFSAEFPKEGPSILRIQQVVRGDSAAYFCASSPLGLAGPGELFFGEGSRLTVL.

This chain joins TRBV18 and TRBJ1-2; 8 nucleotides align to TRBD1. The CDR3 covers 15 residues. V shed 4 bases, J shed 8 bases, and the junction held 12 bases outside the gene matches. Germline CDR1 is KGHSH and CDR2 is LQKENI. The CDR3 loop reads CASSRSDQGARGYTF. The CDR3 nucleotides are TGTGCCAGCTCACGATCCGACCAGGGGGCTAGAGGCTACACCTTC.

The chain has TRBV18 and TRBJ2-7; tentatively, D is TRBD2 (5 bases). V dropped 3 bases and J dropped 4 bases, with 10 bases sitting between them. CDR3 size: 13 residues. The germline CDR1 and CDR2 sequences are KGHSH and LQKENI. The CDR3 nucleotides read TGTGCCAGCTCACCCCGGGGTTGGTACGAGCAGTACTTC. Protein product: CASSPRGWYEQYF.

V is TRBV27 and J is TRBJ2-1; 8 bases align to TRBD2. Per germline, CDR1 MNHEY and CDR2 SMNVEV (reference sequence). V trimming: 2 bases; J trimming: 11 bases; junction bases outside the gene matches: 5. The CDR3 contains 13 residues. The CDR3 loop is CASSLRGGPKQFF. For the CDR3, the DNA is TGTGCCAGCAGTTTACGGGGGGGCCCCAAGCAGTTCTTC.

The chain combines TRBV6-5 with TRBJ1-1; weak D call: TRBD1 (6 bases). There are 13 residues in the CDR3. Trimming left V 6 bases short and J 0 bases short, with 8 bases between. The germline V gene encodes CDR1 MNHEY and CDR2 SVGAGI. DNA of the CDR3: TGTGCCAGCAGGAGGGACATGAACACTGAAGCTTTCTTT. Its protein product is CASRRDMNTEAFF.

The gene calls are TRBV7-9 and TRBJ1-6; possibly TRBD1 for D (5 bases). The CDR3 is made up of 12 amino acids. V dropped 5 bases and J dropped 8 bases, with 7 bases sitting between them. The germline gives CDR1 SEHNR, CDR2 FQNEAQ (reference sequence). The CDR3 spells CASSIQDSPLHF. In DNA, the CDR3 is TGTGCCAGCAGCATACAGGATTCACCCCTCCACTTT. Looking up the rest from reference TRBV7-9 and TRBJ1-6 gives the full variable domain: DTGVSQNPRHKITKRGQNVTFRCDPISEHNRLYWYRQTLGQGPEFLTYFQNEAQLEKSRLLSDRFSAERPKGSFSTLEIQRTEQGDSAMYLCASSIQDSPLHFGNGTRLTVT.